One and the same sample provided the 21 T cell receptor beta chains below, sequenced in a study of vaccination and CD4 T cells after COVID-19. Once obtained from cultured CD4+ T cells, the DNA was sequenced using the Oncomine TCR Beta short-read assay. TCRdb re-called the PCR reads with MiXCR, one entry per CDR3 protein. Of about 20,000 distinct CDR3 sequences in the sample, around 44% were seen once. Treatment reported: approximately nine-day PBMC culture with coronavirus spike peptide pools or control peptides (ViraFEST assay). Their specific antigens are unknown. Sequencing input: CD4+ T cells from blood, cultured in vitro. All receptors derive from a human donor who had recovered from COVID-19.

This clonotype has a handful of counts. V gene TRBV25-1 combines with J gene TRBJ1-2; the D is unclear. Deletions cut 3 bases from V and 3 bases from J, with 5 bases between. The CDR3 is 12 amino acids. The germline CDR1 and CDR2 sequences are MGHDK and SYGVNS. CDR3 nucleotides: TGTGCCAGCAGTGACCTCGACTATGGCTACACCTTC. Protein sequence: CASSDLDYGYTF.

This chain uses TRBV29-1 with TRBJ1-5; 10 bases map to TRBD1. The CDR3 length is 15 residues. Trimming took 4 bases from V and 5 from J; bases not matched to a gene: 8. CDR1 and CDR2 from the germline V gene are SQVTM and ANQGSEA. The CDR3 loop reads CSVVLGGTGDQPQHF. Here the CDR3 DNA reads TGCAGCGTTGTTCTGGGGGGGACAGGGGATCAGCCCCAGCATTTT.

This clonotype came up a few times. The CDR3 is CASSFTGSSYEQYF. The CDR3 DNA reads as TGTGCCAGCAGTTTCACCGGTAGCTCCTACGAGCAGTACTTC. The rearrangement uses TRBV28 and TRBJ2-7, with D unclear. V lost 3 bases to trimming and J lost 0 bases, with 9 bases between them. The CDR3 is made up of 14 amino acids. The germline gives CDR1 MDHEN, CDR2 SYDVKM.

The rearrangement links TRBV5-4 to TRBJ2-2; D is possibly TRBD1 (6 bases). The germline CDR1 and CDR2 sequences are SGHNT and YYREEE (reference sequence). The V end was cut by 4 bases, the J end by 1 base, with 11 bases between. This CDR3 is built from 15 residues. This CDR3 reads CASSPGQLNTGELFF. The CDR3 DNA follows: TGTGCCAGCAGCCCAGGACAGTTGAACACCGGGGAGCTGTTTTTT.

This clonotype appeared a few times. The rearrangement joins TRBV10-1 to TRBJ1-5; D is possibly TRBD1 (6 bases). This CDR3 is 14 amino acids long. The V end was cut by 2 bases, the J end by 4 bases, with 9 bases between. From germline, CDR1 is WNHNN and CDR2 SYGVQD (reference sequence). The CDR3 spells CASSEGTGNQPQHF. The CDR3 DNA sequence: TGCGCCAGCAGTGAGGGCACAGGGAATCAGCCCCAGCATTTT.

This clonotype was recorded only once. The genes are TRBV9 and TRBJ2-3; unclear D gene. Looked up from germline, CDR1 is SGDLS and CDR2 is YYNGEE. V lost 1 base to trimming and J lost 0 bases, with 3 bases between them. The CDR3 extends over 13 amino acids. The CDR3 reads CASSVTSTDTQYF. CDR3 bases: TGTGCCAGCAGCGTAACCAGCACAGATACGCAGTATTTT.

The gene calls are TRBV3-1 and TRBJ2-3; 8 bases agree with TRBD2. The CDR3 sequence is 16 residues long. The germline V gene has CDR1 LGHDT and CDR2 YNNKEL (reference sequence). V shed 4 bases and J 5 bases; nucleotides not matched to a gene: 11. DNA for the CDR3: TGTGCCAGCAGCCGGATAGGCGGGGGGCGGGTAGATACGCAGTATTTT. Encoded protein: CASSRIGGGRVDTQYF.

For the CDR3, the DNA is TGTGCCAGCAGTTGCGGGGGGCCGGGCTGCGAGCAGTACTTC. Translation gives CASSCGGPGCEQYF. This chain uses TRBV6-5 with TRBJ2-7; TRBD2 aligns across 8 bases. Germline V gene sequence: CDR1 MNHEY, CDR2 SVGAGI. Trimming took 4 bases from V and 6 from J; bases not matched to a gene: 8. This CDR3 has 14 amino acids.

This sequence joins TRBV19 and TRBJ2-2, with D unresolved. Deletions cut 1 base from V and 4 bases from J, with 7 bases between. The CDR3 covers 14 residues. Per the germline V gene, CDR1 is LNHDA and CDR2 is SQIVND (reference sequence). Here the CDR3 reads CASSIGVTTGELFF. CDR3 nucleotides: TGTGCCAGTAGTATAGGGGTAACCACCGGGGAGCTGTTTTTT.

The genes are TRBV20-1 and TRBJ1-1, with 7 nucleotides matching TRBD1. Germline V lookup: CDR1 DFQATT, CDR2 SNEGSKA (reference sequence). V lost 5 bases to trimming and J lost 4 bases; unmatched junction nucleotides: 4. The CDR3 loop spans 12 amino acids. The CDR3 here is CSALGTVTEAFF. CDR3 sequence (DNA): TGCAGTGCTCTAGGGACAGTCACTGAAGCTTTCTTT.

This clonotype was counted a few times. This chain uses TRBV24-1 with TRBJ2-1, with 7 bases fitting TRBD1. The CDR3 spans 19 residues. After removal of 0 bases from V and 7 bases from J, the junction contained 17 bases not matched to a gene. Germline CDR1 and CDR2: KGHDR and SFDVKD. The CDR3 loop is CATSDLQGGRSPLCNEQFF. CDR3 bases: TGTGCCACCAGTGATTTGCAAGGGGGCAGAAGCCCCCTGTGTAATGAGCAGTTCTTC.

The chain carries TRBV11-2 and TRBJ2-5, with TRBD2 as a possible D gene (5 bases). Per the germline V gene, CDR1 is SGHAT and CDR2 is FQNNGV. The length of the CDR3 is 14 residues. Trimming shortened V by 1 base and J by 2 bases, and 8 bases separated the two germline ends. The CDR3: CASSLVREQETQYF. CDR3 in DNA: TGTGCCAGCAGCTTAGTGAGGGAACAAGAGACCCAGTACTTC. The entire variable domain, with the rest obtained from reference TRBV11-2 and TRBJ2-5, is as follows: EAGVAQSPRYKIIEKRQSVAFWCNPISGHATLYWYQQILGQGPKLLIQFQNNGVVDDSQLPKDRFSAERLKGVDSTLKIQPAKLEDSAVYLCASSLVREQETQYFGPGTRLLVL.

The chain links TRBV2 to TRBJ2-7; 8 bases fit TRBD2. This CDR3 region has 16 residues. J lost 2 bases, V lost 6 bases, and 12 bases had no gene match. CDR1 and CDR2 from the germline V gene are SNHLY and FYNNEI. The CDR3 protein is CASRLGILAEPYEQYF. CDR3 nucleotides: TGTGCCAGCAGGCTTGGTATACTAGCGGAACCCTACGAGCAGTACTTC.

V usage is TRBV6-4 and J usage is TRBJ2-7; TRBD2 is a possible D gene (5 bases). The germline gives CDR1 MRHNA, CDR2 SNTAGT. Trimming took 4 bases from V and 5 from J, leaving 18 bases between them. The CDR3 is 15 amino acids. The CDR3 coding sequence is TGTGCCAGCAGTGGGGAAGCCGGGATAAGCAACGAGCAGTACTTC. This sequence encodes CASSGEAGISNEQYF.

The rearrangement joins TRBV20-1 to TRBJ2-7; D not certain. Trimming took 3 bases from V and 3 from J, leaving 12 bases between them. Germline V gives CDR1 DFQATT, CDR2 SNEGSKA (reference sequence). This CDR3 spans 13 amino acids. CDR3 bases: TGCAGTGCTAGGTCACAGACGCTCTACGAGCAGTACTTC. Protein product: CSARSQTLYEQYF.

In DNA, the CDR3 is TGTGCCACCAGTGGGAGGGACTATGGCTACACCTTC. This gives the protein CATSGRDYGYTF. The chain is built from TRBV24-1 and TRBJ1-2, with D hard to call. Germline-derived CDR1 and CDR2 are KGHDR and SFDVKD. CDR3 size: 12 residues. Trimming cost V 5 bases and J 3 bases, with 6 bases left between them.

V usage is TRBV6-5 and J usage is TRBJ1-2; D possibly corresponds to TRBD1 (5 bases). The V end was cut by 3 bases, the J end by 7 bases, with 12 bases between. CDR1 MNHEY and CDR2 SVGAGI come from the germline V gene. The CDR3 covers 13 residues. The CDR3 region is CASSYGGRTGYTF. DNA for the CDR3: TGTGCCAGCAGTTATGGGGGAAGGACTGGCTACACCTTC.

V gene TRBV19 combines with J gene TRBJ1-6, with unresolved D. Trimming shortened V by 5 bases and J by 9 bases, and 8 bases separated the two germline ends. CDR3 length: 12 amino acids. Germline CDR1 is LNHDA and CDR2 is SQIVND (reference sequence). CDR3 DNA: TGTGCCAGTAGTGAGTGGGGTTCACCCCTCCACTTT. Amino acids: CASSEWGSPLHF. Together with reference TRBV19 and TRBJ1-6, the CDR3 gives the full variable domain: DGGITQSPKYLFRKEGQNVTLSCEQNLNHDAMYWYRQDPGQGLRLIYYSQIVNDFQKGDIAEGYSVSREKKESFPLTVTSAQKNPTAFYLCASSEWGSPLHFGNGTRLTVT.

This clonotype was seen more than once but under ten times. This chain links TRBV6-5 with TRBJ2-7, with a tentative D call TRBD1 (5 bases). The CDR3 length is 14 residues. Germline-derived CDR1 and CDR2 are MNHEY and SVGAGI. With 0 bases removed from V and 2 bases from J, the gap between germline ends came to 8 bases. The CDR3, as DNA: TGTGCCAGCAGTTACTCGCAGGGAACCTACGAGCAGTACTTC. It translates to CASSYSQGTYEQYF.

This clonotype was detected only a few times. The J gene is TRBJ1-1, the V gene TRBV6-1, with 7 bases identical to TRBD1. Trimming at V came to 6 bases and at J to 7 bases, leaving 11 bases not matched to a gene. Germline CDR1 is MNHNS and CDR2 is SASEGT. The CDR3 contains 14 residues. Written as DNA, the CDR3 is TGTGCCAGCAGCTCTGGGACAGCGAAACTTGAAGCTTTCTTT. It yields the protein CASSSGTAKLEAFF.

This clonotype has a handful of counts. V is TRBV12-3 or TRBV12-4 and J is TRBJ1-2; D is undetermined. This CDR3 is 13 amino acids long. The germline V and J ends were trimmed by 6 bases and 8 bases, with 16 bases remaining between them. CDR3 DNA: TGTGCCAGCAGCCTTAACCCCCCCGGGGGCTACACCTTC. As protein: CASSLNPPGGYTF.